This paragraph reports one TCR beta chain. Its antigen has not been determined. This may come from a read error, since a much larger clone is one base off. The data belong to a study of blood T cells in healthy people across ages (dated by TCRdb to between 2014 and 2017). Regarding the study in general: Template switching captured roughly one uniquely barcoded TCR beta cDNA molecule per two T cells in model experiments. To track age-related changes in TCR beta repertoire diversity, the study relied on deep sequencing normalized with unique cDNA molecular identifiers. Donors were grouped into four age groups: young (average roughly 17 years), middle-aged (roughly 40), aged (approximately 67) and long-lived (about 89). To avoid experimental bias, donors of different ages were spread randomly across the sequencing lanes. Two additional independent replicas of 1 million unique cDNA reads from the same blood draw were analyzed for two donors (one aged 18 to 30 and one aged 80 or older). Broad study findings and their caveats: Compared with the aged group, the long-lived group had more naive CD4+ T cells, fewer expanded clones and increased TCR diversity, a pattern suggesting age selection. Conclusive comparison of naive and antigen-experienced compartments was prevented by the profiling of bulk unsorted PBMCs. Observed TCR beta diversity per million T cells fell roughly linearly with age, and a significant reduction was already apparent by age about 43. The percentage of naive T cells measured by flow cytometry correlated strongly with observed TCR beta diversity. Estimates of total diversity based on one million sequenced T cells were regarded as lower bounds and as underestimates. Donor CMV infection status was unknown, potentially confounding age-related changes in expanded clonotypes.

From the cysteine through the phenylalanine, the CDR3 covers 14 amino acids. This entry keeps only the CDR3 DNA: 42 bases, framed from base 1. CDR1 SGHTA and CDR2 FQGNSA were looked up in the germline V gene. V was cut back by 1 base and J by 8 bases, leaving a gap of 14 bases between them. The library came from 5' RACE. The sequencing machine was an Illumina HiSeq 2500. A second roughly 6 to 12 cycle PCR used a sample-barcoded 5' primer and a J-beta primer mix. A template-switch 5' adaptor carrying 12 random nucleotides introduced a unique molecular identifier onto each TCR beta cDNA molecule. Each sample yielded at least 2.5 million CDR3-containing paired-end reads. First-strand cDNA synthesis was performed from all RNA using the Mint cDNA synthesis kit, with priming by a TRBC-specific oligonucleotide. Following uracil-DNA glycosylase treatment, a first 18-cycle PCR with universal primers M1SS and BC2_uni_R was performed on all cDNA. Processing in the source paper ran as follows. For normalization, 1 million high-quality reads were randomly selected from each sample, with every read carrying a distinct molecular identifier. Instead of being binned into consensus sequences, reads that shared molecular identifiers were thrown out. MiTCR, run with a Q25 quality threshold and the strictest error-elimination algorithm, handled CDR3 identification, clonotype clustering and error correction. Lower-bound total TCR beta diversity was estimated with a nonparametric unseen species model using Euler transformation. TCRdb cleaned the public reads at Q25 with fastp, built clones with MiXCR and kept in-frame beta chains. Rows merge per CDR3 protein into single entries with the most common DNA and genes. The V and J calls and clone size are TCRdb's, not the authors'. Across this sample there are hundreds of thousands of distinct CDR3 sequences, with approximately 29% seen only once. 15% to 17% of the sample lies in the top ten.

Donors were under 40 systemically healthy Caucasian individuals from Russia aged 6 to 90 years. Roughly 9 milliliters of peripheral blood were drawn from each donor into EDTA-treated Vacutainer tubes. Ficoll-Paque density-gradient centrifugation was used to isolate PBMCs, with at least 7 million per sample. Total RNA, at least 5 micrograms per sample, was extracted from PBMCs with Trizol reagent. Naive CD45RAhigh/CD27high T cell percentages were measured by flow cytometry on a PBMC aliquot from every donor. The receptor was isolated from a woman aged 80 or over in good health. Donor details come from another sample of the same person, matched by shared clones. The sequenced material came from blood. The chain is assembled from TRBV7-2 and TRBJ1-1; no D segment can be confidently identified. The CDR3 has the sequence CASSLVAGASEAFF. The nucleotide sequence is TGTGCCAGCAGCTTAGTCGCAGGAGCCTCGGAAGCTTTCTTT.